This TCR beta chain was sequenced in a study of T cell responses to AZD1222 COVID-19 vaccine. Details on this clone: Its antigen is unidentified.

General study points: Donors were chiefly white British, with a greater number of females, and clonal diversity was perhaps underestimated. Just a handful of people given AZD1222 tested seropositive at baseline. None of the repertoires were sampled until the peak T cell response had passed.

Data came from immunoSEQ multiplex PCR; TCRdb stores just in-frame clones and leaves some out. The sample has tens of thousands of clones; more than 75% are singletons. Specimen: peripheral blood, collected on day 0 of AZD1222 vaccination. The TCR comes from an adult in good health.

CDR3 sequence (DNA): TGTGCCAGCAGTAACTCGGGGACAGGAGCCTACAATGAGCAGTTCTTC. It codes for CASSNSGTGAYNEQFF. The rearrangement uses TRBV7-9 and TRBJ2-1; TRBD1 aligns across 8 bases. The germline V gene encodes CDR1 SEHNR and CDR2 FQNEAQ (reference sequence). The CDR3 sequence is 16 residues long. V lost 6 bases to trimming and J lost 2 bases; unmatched junction nucleotides: 9.